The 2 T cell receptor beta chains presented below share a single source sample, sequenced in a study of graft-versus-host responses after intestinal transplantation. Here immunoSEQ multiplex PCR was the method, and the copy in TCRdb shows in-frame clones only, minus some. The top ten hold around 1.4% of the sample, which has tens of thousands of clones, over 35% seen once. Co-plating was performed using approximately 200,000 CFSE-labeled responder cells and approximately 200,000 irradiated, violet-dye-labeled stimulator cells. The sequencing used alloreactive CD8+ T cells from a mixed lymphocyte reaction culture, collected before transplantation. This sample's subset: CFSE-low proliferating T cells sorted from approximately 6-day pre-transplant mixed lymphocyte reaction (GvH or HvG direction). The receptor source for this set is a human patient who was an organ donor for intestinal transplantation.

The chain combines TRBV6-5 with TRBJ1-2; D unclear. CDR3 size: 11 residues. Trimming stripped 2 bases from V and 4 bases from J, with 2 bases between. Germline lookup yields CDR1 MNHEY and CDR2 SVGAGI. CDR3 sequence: CASSYSYGYTF. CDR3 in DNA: TGTGCCAGCAGTTACAGCTATGGCTACACCTTC.

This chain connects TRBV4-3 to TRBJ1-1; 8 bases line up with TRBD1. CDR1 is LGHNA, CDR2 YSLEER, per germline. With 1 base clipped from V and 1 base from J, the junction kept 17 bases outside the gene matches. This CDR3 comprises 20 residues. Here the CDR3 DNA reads TGCGCCAGCAGCCAAGTGGACAGGGCCGAAAAATACGGATCGAACACTGAAGCTTTCTTT. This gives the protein CASSQVDRAEKYGSNTEAFF.